A selection of T cell receptor beta chains follows, all from one sample in a study of cytomegalovirus exposure and HLA in healthy donors. Generated by immunoSEQ multiplex PCR, the TCRdb table keeps only in-frame clones and is missing some. The repertoire holds 120,000 or so clones, roughly four fifths seen once, with roughly 12% in the top ten. Material: PBMCs. The receptors shown here come from a male donor in good health and CMV-seropositive. The CDR3 runs from the conserved cysteine through the conserved F or W. The D gene is left open where the match is weak. Clone size is not always given. Where it is, it says once, few, many or a class for expanded clones.

D	size	length	V	J	CDR3	DNA
TRBD1	-	14	TRBV5-6	TRBJ1-1	CASSSGQGASSAFF	TGTGCCAGCAGCAGCGGACAGGGGGCGAGTTCGGCTTTCTTT
TRBD1	-	15	TRBV18	TRBJ2-7	CASSPGQAYSYEQYF	TGTGCCAGCTCACCGGGACAGGCCTACTCCTACGAGCAGTACTTC
-	few	12	TRBV28	TRBJ1-1	CASSPRQHRAFF	TGTGCCAGCAGTCCCCGACAGCATAGGGCTTTCTTT
-	-	12	TRBV29-1	TRBJ1-2	CSVGGGVGGYTF	TGCAGCGTTGGTGGGGGGGTGGGAGGCTACACCTTC
TRBD1	-	15	TRBV4-3	TRBJ1-1	CASSQDGQGGTEAFF	TGCGCCAGCAGCCAAGACGGACAGGGGGGGACTGAAGCTTTCTTT
-	-	15	TRBV7-3	TRBJ2-1	CASSFEAGRYNEQFF	TGTGCCAGCAGCTTCGAAGCGGGCCGGTACAATGAGCAGTTCTTC
-	-	15	TRBV30	TRBJ1-4	CAWSVRAGPNEKLFF	TGTGCCTGGAGTGTACGCGCGGGGCCTAATGAAAAACTGTTTTTT
-	-	15	TRBV6-1	TRBJ2-5	CASSDSGRGQETQYF	TGTGCCAGCAGTGATTCTGGGAGGGGGCAAGAGACCCAGTACTTC
-	-	11	TRBV10-3	TRBJ2-1	CAISGDTSAFF	TGTGCCATCAGTGGGGACACCTCGGCGTTCTTC
-	-	16	TRBV18	TRBJ1-3	CASSPGAGSGGNTIYF	TGTGCCAGCTCACCAGGAGCAGGGTCGGGTGGAAACACCATATATTTT
-	-	12	TRBV29-1	TRBJ2-3	CSVLSGADTQYF	TGCAGCGTATTATCGGGGGCAGATACGCAGTATTTT
TRBD1	-	14	TRBV6-6	TRBJ1-5	CASVQGEGNQPQHF	TGTGCCAGCGTCCAGGGGGAGGGCAATCAGCCCCAGCATTTT
-	-	14	TRBV28	TRBJ2-3	CASSFGGNTDTQYF	TGTGCCAGCAGTTTTGGAGGGAACACAGATACGCAGTATTTT
-	-	15	TRBV5-8	TRBJ1-4	CASSFQGRPNEKLFF	TGTGCCAGCAGCTTCCAGGGCAGACCGAATGAAAAACTGTTTTTT
-	-	15	TRBV27	TRBJ1-2	CASSPGLLANYGYTF	TGTGCCAGCAGTCCGGGGTTGCTAGCTAACTATGGCTACACCTTC
-	-	14	TRBV7-9	TRBJ2-5	CASSTALGGETQYF	TGTGCCAGCAGCACGGCACTTGGCGGGGAGACCCAGTACTTC
TRBD2	-	15	TRBV19	TRBJ2-2	CASSIMTSVTGELFF	TGTGCCAGTAGTATTATGACTAGCGTCACCGGGGAGCTGTTTTTT
-	-	14	TRBV2	TRBJ2-2	CASTGLGNTGELFF	TGTGCCAGCACGGGTCTGGGGAACACCGGGGAGCTGTTTTTT
-	-	14	TRBV28	TRBJ2-2	CASSLVAGTGELFF	TGTGCCAGCAGTTTGGTCGCGGGAACCGGGGAGCTGTTTTTT
-	once	14	TRBV28	TRBJ2-7	CASSLSGITYEQYF	TGTGCCAGCAGTTTATCCGGGATTACCTACGAGCAGTACTTC